This TCR beta chain was retrieved from a study of blood T cell repertoires in COVID-19. Study information: Nucleic acid was either cDNA or gDNA, and it came from T cells, B-cell-depleted T cells, or PBMCs.

Original data processing: Reference gene primers were amplified, and this amplification served to estimate nucleated cell counts. Sequencing used immunoSEQ multiplex PCR; TCRdb keeps in-frame clones, though not all of them. V and J calls and clone size follow that table, whereas D and trimming were derived from the DNA. The sample lists 200,000 to 300,000 clones; 81% were seen once. The CDR3 has 14 residues. Trimming cost V 4 bases and J 0 bases, with 11 bases left between them. Germline CDR1 and CDR2: SGHDT and YYEEEE. This clone was observed once. This chain links TRBV5-6 with TRBJ2-7; possible D gene TRBD1, 5 bases. This clonotype was obtained from a woman older than 75 with COVID-19, enrolled during active disease. The sequenced sample was peripheral blood. The CDR3 here is CASSKITGSYEQYF. CDR3 DNA sequence: TGTGCCAGCAGCAAAATAACAGGCTCCTACGAGCAGTACTTC.